This T cell receptor beta chain was observed in a study of T cell repertoires in cytomegalovirus infection. Study in general: Use of recently identified HLA-C-restricted and well-studied HLA-B-restricted CMV epitopes was part of the study. Based on public TCR beta signatures, there were indications of CMV infection and of a matching HLA type. Study-level findings and limits: Identification of carriers of CMV plus the relevant HLA was achieved through cumulative public TCR beta family frequency.

The CDR3 has 14 residues. Germline V CDR1 and CDR2: SGHTA, FQGNSA. V was clipped by 5 bases and J by 5 bases, with 12 bases between them. About this clonotype itself: No antigen is known for it.

TCRdb used MiXCR to reprocess the reads, holding one entry per CDR3 protein. Here the sample spans a few hundred thousand distinct CDR3 sequences, 40% being singletons. The V call is TRBV7-2, the J call TRBJ2-2; weak D call: TRBD2 (6 bases). The starting material was cultured PBMCs, obtained from culture after CMV antigen stimulation. The sequence was obtained from a human donor in good health (CMV status not recorded). Some clones in this sample may be carry-over from other donors' samples. The DNA of the CDR3 is TGTGCCAGCAGCCCCCCGGAGGGGACCGGGGAGCTGTTTTTT. This sequence encodes CASSPPEGTGELFF.